Detailed here is one T cell receptor beta chain. This clonotype was seen ten or more times. Its cognate antigen has yet to be identified. One end of the junction varies from germline; a read error may be responsible. CDR1 and CDR2 (MNHEY, SVGAGI) derive from the germline V gene. From its cysteine to its phenylalanine, the CDR3 spans 18 amino acids. Left in the record is the CDR3 DNA by itself, 54 bases read in frame from the first base. TCRdb shows the sequencer as Illumina HiSeq 2500. Quantitative 5'-RACE with molecular barcodes was the method used to prepare the TCR beta libraries. The study's own analysis went as follows. A new computational method, built on a probabilistic model of VDJ rearrangement, was used to identify disease-linked TCR variants. TCRdb reanalyzed the raw reads on its own, using fastp at Q25 for trimming and MiXCR for clone calling, and kept in-frame beta chains. Each CDR3 protein appears once, grouped with its most common genes and DNA. The V and J calls were determined by TCRdb, not by the authors. The sample includes more than 400,000 distinct CDR3 sequences, with 5.3% observed a single time. Around 3.5% of the sample lies in the top ten.

The source of the sample is a study of CD8 T cells in ankylosing spondylitis (dated by TCRdb to 2016 to 2017). Regarding the study in general: The study set out to find disease-linked TCR variants by profiling T cell receptor beta repertoires in ankylosing spondylitis patients and healthy donors. The full study cohort was made up of 25 ankylosing spondylitis patients and more than 90 healthy donors. Peripheral blood was sampled, and synovial fluid was additionally collected from ankylosing spondylitis patients. Overall study results and their limits: Some motif variants were previously reported in synovial fluid and blood of reactive arthritis patients, suggesting common disease-initiation mechanisms. Significant enrichment of the disease-linked clones was reported in matched synovial fluid samples from ankylosing spondylitis patients. Blood from ankylosing spondylitis patients appeared to be characterized by a TCR beta motif made up of several highly homologous amino acid variants. A CD8+ phenotype was shown by the disease-linked clones, which were found at relatively low frequencies in peripheral blood.

The chain is made from TRBV6-5 and TRBJ2-6, and TRBD1 aligns with 11 junction nucleotides. This TCR was recovered from a male donor with ankylosing spondylitis. The sample taken for sequencing was blood, either unsorted or a sorted T cell fraction (not recorded which). The DNA is TGTGCCAGCAGTTCCGGGACAGGGGGTCTCTCTGTGGCCAACGTCCTGACTTTC. It codes for CASSSGTGGLSVANVLTF.